A selection of T cell receptor beta chains follows, all from one sample in a study of T cells in Graves' hyperthyroidism and ophthalmopathy. TCRdb re-called the multiplex PCR reads with MiXCR, one entry per CDR3 protein. The sample contains 490,000 or so distinct CDR3 sequences, nearly 20% of which appear only once. Sample: blood. The receptors originated from a man between 40 and 49 years old with Graves' ophthalmopathy. Both conserved end residues are part of each CDR3. The D gene is left open where the match is weak. A clone size is listed for some rows: how often the clone was seen (once, few, many), or a class if it is expanded.

J gene: TRBJ2-5
CDR3 length: 16
D gene: TRBD1
clone size: few
V gene: TRBV19
CDR3 DNA: TGTGCCAGTAGTAGCCCCCGGGACAGGGGCGGAGAGACCCAGTACTTC
CDR3 protein: CASSSPRDRGGETQYF

J gene: TRBJ1-2
CDR3 length: 12
D gene: -
clone size: -
V gene: TRBV7-2
CDR3 DNA: TGTGCCAGCAGCTCGGGTCTAGCGGGCTACACCTTC
CDR3 protein: CASSSGLAGYTF

J gene: TRBJ2-5
CDR3 length: 18
D gene: TRBD2
clone size: -
V gene: TRBV19
CDR3 DNA: TGTGCCAGTGGGGGAGGGTCCCCGAGAGGAATGTACCAAGAGACCCAGTACTTC
CDR3 protein: CASGGGSPRGMYQETQYF

J gene: TRBJ2-7
CDR3 length: 13
D gene: TRBD2
clone size: -
V gene: TRBV7-9
CDR3 DNA: TGTGCCAGCAGCCCACGGGACTATGACGAGCAGTACTTC
CDR3 protein: CASSPRDYDEQYF

J gene: TRBJ1-2
CDR3 length: 15
D gene: TRBD1
clone size: -
V gene: TRBV10-3
CDR3 DNA: TGTGCCATCCGCCCGGGACAGCCAGCTTTCTATGGCTACACCTTC
CDR3 protein: CAIRPGQPAFYGYTF

J gene: TRBJ1-3
CDR3 length: 15
D gene: -
clone size: few
V gene: TRBV28
CDR3 DNA: TGTGCCAGCAGTACACAGGCATACTCTGGAAACACCATATATTTT
CDR3 protein: CASSTQAYSGNTIYF

J gene: TRBJ2-3
CDR3 length: 16
D gene: -
clone size: once
V gene: TRBV19
CDR3 DNA: TGTGCCAGTAGTATAGTTGGGGGGGCCCGCACAGATACGCAGTATTTT
CDR3 protein: CASSIVGGARTDTQYF

J gene: TRBJ1-1
CDR3 length: 14
D gene: -
clone size: many
V gene: TRBV12-3/TRBV12-4
CDR3 DNA: TGTGCCAGCAGTCGAGCGGTGGTGAACACTGAAGCTTTCTTT
CDR3 protein: CASSRAVVNTEAFF

J gene: TRBJ1-5
CDR3 length: 19
D gene: TRBD1
clone size: many
V gene: TRBV28
CDR3 DNA: TGTGCCAGCAGTCCCCGAGACAGGGGAGGGTACTATAGCAATCAGCCCCAGCATTTT
CDR3 protein: CASSPRDRGGYYSNQPQHF

J gene: TRBJ1-1
CDR3 length: 14
D gene: -
clone size: many
V gene: TRBV6-1
CDR3 DNA: TGTGCCAGCAGTCATATTCGGGGCAACACTGAAGCTTTCTTT
CDR3 protein: CASSHIRGNTEAFF

J gene: TRBJ1-3
CDR3 length: 17
D gene: -
clone size: -
V gene: TRBV5-4
CDR3 DNA: TGTGCCAGCAGCTTGACGCGAGGGGCCGGCTCTGGAAACACCATATATTTT
CDR3 protein: CASSLTRGAGSGNTIYF

J gene: TRBJ1-6
CDR3 length: 16
D gene: -
clone size: -
V gene: TRBV5-1
CDR3 DNA: TGCGCCAGCAGCTCCGGGACCGACAGAAACAATTCACCCCTCCACTTT
CDR3 protein: CASSSGTDRNNSPLHF

J gene: TRBJ2-3
CDR3 length: 12
D gene: -
clone size: -
V gene: TRBV5-4
CDR3 DNA: TGTGCCAGCAGCTTTAAGTCAGATACGCAGTATTTT
CDR3 protein: CASSFKSDTQYF

J gene: TRBJ2-3
CDR3 length: 15
D gene: TRBD2
clone size: -
V gene: TRBV7-9
CDR3 DNA: TGTGCCAGCAGCTGGGGGGGGTATAGCACAGATACGCAGTATTTT
CDR3 protein: CASSWGGYSTDTQYF

J gene: TRBJ2-2
CDR3 length: 14
D gene: TRBD1
clone size: once
V gene: TRBV20-1
CDR3 DNA: TGCAGTGCTATAATACAGGGGGCTGGCGGGGAGCTGTTTTTT
CDR3 protein: CSAIIQGAGGELFF

J gene: TRBJ2-3
CDR3 length: 15
D gene: -
clone size: many
V gene: TRBV7-9
CDR3 DNA: TGTGCCAGCAGCTTTAACTCAGGGGGCACAGATACGCAGTATTTT
CDR3 protein: CASSFNSGGTDTQYF

J gene: TRBJ2-5
CDR3 length: 13
D gene: -
clone size: few
V gene: TRBV5-1
CDR3 DNA: TGCGCCAGCTCCGTAGGGGCTCAAGATACCCAGTACTTC
CDR3 protein: CASSVGAQDTQYF

J gene: TRBJ2-3
CDR3 length: 15
D gene: -
clone size: -
V gene: TRBV9
CDR3 DNA: TGTGCCAGCAGCACCGGTCAGATCCTGGGGGATACGCAGTATTTT
CDR3 protein: CASSTGQILGDTQYF

J gene: TRBJ2-7
CDR3 length: 11
D gene: -
clone size: -
V gene: TRBV6-1
CDR3 DNA: TGTGCCAGCAGTTACGAAGGGGAGCAGTACTTC
CDR3 protein: CASSYEGEQYF

J gene: TRBJ2-3
CDR3 length: 12
D gene: -
clone size: many
V gene: TRBV6-1
CDR3 DNA: TGTGCCACCCTAGAAGCGGCAGATACGCAGTATTTT
CDR3 protein: CATLEAADTQYF

J gene: TRBJ2-3
CDR3 length: 16
D gene: -
clone size: few
V gene: TRBV7-8
CDR3 DNA: TGTGCCAGCAGCCCCACCGGGACCTCAGCCGCAGATACGCAGTATTTT
CDR3 protein: CASSPTGTSAADTQYF

J gene: TRBJ2-1
CDR3 length: 14
D gene: TRBD2
clone size: -
V gene: TRBV29-1
CDR3 DNA: TGCAGCGTGGGCGGACTAGCATCCTACAATGAGCAGTTCTTC
CDR3 protein: CSVGGLASYNEQFF

J gene: TRBJ1-6
CDR3 length: 15
D gene: -
clone size: few
V gene: TRBV3-1
CDR3 DNA: TGTGCCAGCAGCCATCGGGGGAGTCAGGATTCACCCCTCCACTTT
CDR3 protein: CASSHRGSQDSPLHF

J gene: TRBJ1-2
CDR3 length: 14
D gene: TRBD1
clone size: few
V gene: TRBV28
CDR3 DNA: TGTGCCAGCACAAACCCGGGACAGAATTATGGCTACACCTTC
CDR3 protein: CASTNPGQNYGYTF

J gene: TRBJ1-1
CDR3 length: 14
D gene: -
clone size: -
V gene: TRBV5-6
CDR3 DNA: TGTGCCAGCACCGGGGGGGTTTCGCGGACTGAAGCTTTCTTT
CDR3 protein: CASTGGVSRTEAFF

J gene: TRBJ2-2
CDR3 length: 15
D gene: -
clone size: -
V gene: TRBV6-1
CDR3 DNA: TGTGCCAGCAGTGTCGGCCGGGCCCACACCGGGGAGCTGTTTTTT
CDR3 protein: CASSVGRAHTGELFF

J gene: TRBJ2-3
CDR3 length: 16
D gene: -
clone size: many
V gene: TRBV5-1
CDR3 DNA: TGCGCCAGCAGCTTGAATGGGCGGACAAGCACAGATACGCAGTATTTT
CDR3 protein: CASSLNGRTSTDTQYF

J gene: TRBJ1-1
CDR3 length: 14
D gene: -
clone size: many
V gene: TRBV18
CDR3 DNA: TGTGCCAGCTCACCACAGGCAGAGAACACTGAAGCTTTCTTT
CDR3 protein: CASSPQAENTEAFF

J gene: TRBJ2-2
CDR3 length: 12
D gene: -
clone size: -
V gene: TRBV6-1
CDR3 DNA: TGTGCCATCCCGGCCAACACCGGGGAGCTGTTTTTT
CDR3 protein: CAIPANTGELFF

J gene: TRBJ2-1
CDR3 length: 19
D gene: TRBD2
clone size: few
V gene: TRBV20-1
CDR3 DNA: TGCAGTGCTAGTGGCCAGGCCCGACTAGCGGGAGATGTCTACAATGAGCAGTTCTTC
CDR3 protein: CSASGQARLAGDVYNEQFF

J gene: TRBJ1-4
CDR3 length: 13
D gene: -
clone size: -
V gene: TRBV30
CDR3 DNA: TGTGCCTGGAACCGGCGGCTTAATGAAAAACTGTTTTTT
CDR3 protein: CAWNRRLNEKLFF

J gene: TRBJ2-5
CDR3 length: 14
D gene: -
clone size: many
V gene: TRBV10-3
CDR3 DNA: TGTGCCATCAGTGAGTTAGGGGAACAAGAGACCCAGTACTTC
CDR3 protein: CAISELGEQETQYF